This T cell receptor (beta chain) originates from a study of post-analysis software for immune sequencing data. Study-level information: Patients had relapsing-remitting, secondary progressive or progressive-relapsing multiple sclerosis; some lacked subtype.

TCR beta cDNA libraries had unique molecular identifiers. Input of roughly 1 to 11 million T cells yielded 400,000 to 550,000 cDNA molecules. MiXCR, run by TCRdb on the PCR reads, gives a single entry per CDR3 protein. The sample lists some 690,000 distinct CDR3 sequences, over 45% occurring once. General study points: F-measure co-clustering was strong for batch-matched samples. A significant reduction in normalized Chao1 diversity was observed in multiple sclerosis patients versus controls.

To note about this clonotype: The antigen remains unidentified. A junction boundary mismatches the germline segment, possibly from a read error.

The sequence came from a girl aged 2-10 years with multiple sclerosis. Specimen: blood.

CDR3 sequence: CSARGTSGSGRGQETQYF. DNA for the CDR3: TGCAGTGCCAGAGGGACTAGCGGGAGTGGAAGGGGCCAAGAGACCCAGTACTTC. This chain links TRBV20-1 with TRBJ2-5; 14 nucleotides agree with TRBD2. Per germline, CDR1 DFQATT and CDR2 SNEGSKA (reference sequence). The CDR3 totals 18 residues.